This T cell receptor (beta chain) originates from a study of T-cell reconstitution after alpha-beta-depleted transplantation in children. During its preparation, the TCRbeta library received unique molecular identifiers. TCRdb passed the PCR reads through MiXCR, listing each CDR3 protein once. The data contain 200,000 or so distinct CDR3 sequences, roughly 6.5% of them singletons. This clonotype was counted between two and nine times. Its target is unknown. Compared with germline, one end of the junction differs, possibly owing to a read error. Study conclusions and caveats: As was reported, about two months after transplant, alpha-beta T cells came from several hundred expanded graft clones. T-cell counts and diversity at one year following transplant were attributed mainly to newly produced T cells. High day-60 TCRbeta diversity in some patients came from surviving recipient T cells and thymic progenitors.

CDR1 DFQATT and CDR2 SNEGSKA come from the germline V gene (reference sequence). There are 17 residues in the CDR3. Specimen: PBMCs, collected before TCRalphabeta/CD19-depleted stem cell transplant. The sequence was obtained from a girl in the first two years of life with combined immunodeficiency, due to receive a stem cell transplant. The chain has TRBV20-1 and TRBJ2-1; TRBD2 aligns across 11 bases. DNA for the CDR3: TGCTGTGCTAGAGATGGGGGGACTAGCGGCCTCTACAATGAGCAGTTCTTC. Translation gives CCARDGGTSGLYNEQFF.